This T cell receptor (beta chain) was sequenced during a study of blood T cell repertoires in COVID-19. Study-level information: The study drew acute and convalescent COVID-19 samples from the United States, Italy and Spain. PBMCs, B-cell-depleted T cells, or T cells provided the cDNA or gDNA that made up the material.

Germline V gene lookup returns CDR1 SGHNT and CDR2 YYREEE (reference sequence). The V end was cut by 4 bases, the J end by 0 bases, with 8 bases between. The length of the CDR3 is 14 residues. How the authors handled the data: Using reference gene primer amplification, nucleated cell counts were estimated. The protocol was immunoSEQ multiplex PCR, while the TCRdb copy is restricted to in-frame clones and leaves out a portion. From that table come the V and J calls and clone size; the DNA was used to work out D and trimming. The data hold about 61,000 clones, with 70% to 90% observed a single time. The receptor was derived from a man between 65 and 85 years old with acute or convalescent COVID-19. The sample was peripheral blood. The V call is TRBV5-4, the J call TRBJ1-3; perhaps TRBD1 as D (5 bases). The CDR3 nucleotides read TGTGCCAGCAGCGTGGACACCTCTGGAAACACCATATATTTT. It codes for CASSVDTSGNTIYF.